Below are 19 T cell receptor beta chains sequenced from a single sample in a study of graft-versus-host responses after intestinal transplantation. The antigens for these receptors are not known. The assay was immunoSEQ multiplex PCR, and TCRdb's table has in-frame clones only and misses some. The repertoire includes tens of thousands of clones, roughly 95% of them detected once, and around 0.2% sits in the top ten. This sample comprised unstimulated CD4+ T cells sorted from spleen or lymph node cells, obtained before transplant. These TCRs come from a human donor who was the organ donor for an intestinal transplant.

The chain uses TRBV29-1 and TRBJ2-5; D may match TRBD1 or TRBD2 (7 bases each). CDR1 and CDR2 (germline): SQVTM, ANQGSEA. V lost 2 bases, J lost 4 bases, and 14 bases lay in between. CDR3 length equals 14 residues. CDR3 nucleotides: TGCAGCGTTGAATTGGGCAGGGGGGGAGAGACCCAGTACTTC. This sequence encodes CSVELGRGGETQYF.

V is TRBV4-3 and J is TRBJ2-7, with a possible D match to TRBD1 (6 bases). CDR1 and CDR2 (germline): LGHNA, YSLEER. Deletions cut 0 bases from V and 3 bases from J, with 12 bases between. This CDR3 is 15 amino acids long. The CDR3 coding sequence is TGCGCCAGCAGCCAAGATTTCCGAGGGGGCTACGAGCAGTACTTC. It specifies CASSQDFRGGYEQYF.

This chain links TRBV6-5 with TRBJ2-5; D is perhaps TRBD2 (5 bases). Trimming took 4 bases from V and 4 from J, leaving 16 bases between them. In germline, CDR1 is MNHEY, CDR2 SVGAGI. The CDR3 sequence is 15 residues long. The CDR3 here is CASSSLTRPPETQYF. Written as DNA, the CDR3 is TGTGCCAGCAGTTCCCTAACTAGGCCCCCAGAGACCCAGTACTTC.

V usage is TRBV9 and J usage is TRBJ2-2; D gene uncertain. The CDR3 has 13 residues. The V and J ends lost 0 bases and 4 bases respectively, with 4 bases between them. Germline CDR1 SGDLS, CDR2 YYNGEE. The CDR3 nucleotides read TGTGCCAGCAGCGTAGAGGTCACCGGGGAGCTGTTTTTT. Amino acids: CASSVEVTGELFF. Full variable domain (rest looked up from reference TRBV9 and TRBJ2-2): DSGVTQTPKHLITATGQRVTLRCSPRSGDLSVYWYQQSLDQGLQFLIQYYNGEERAKGNILERFSAQQFPDLHSELNLSSLELGDSALYFCASSVEVTGELFFGEGSRLTVL.

The chain carries TRBV6-5 and TRBJ1-6; 7 bases fit TRBD1. The CDR3 runs to 14 residues. Per germline, CDR1 MNHEY and CDR2 SVGAGI. J gave up 6 bases and V 9 bases, and 8 bases lay outside the gene matches. The CDR3 loop is CASRVGQLNSPLHF. CDR3 nucleotide sequence: TGTGCCAGTCGAGTGGGACAGCTTAATTCACCCCTCCACTTT.

This clone was observed a single time. V is TRBV6-9 and J is TRBJ2-7; TRBD2 agrees at 8 bases. V shed 10 bases and J 3 bases; nucleotides not matched to a gene: 2. The CDR3 is 11 amino acids. The germline gives CDR1 MNHGY, CDR2 SVAAGI. CDR3 sequence: CATGGDYEQYF. Written as DNA, the CDR3 is TGTGCCACGGGGGGGGACTACGAGCAGTACTTC.

The chain combines TRBV5-4 with TRBJ2-5, with D perhaps TRBD1 or TRBD2 (5 bases each). The CDR3 consists of 15 residues. CDR1 is SGHNT, CDR2 YYREEE, per germline (reference sequence). Trimming removed 0 bases from V and 4 bases from J, with 13 bases in between. The CDR3 bases are TGTGCCAGCAGCTTGGATTTCTGGGGGAGAGAGACCCAGTACTTC. Encoded protein: CASSLDFWGRETQYF.

The rearrangement links TRBV19 to TRBJ1-4, with D possibly matching TRBD1 (5 bases). The V gene lost 3 bases and the J gene lost 0 bases, with 8 bases spanning the gap. CDR1 and CDR2 (germline): LNHDA, SQIVND (reference sequence). The CDR3 length is 15 residues. In nucleotides, the CDR3 is TGTGCCAGTAGTATCCGGGGCTCAACTAATGAAAAACTGTTTTTT. Its protein product is CASSIRGSTNEKLFF.

The V gene is TRBV29-1, the J gene TRBJ1-2; 7 bases are a match to TRBD1. Germline values: CDR1 SQVTM, CDR2 ANQGSEA. The CDR3 spans 13 residues. The ends lost 7 bases at V and 2 bases at J; junction bases unmatched: 7. The chain's CDR3 is CSASGGRNYGYTF. The CDR3 nucleotides are TGCAGCGCCTCAGGGGGGAGAAACTATGGCTACACCTTC.

The chain is built from TRBV30 and TRBJ2-5; 8 nucleotides match TRBD2. The J segment lost 5 bases and the V segment lost 1 base, leaving 9 bases of the junction unmatched. The CDR3 totals 15 residues. The germline V gene encodes CDR1 GTSNPN and CDR2 SVGIG (reference sequence). CDR3 DNA sequence: TGTGCCTGGAGTGGAACCCCGGGGGGGCCGGAGACCCAGTACTTC. This gives the protein CAWSGTPGGPETQYF.

CDR3 region: CAWRPRTRSQFF. The CDR3 coding sequence is TGTGCCTGGAGACCCAGGACTAGATCACAGTTCTTC. The chain combines TRBV30 with TRBJ2-1; the match to TRBD2 covers 7 bases. V trimming: 3 bases; J trimming: 13 bases; junction bases outside the gene matches: 9. There are 12 residues in the CDR3. CDR1 GTSNPN and CDR2 SVGIG come from the germline V gene (reference sequence).

The rearrangement joins TRBV18 to TRBJ2-5; 8 positions agree with TRBD2. The CDR3 has 15 residues. V was pared by 6 bases and J by 1 base, with 7 bases of the junction left unmatched. Germline V gives CDR1 KGHSH, CDR2 LQKENI. The chain's CDR3 is CASSPRGGAQETQYF. The CDR3 bases are TGTGCCAGCTCCCCCCGGGGGGGGGCCCAAGAGACCCAGTACTTC.

The gene calls are TRBV2 and TRBJ1-1; 9 bases are shared with TRBD1. CDR3 length equals 15 residues. Germline CDR1 is SNHLY and CDR2 is FYNNEI. Trimming took 4 bases from V and 5 from J; bases not matched to a gene: 8. In nucleotides, the CDR3 is TGTGCCAGCAGTGTGGGACAGGGAGGGGGTACTGAAGCTTTCTTT. Protein product: CASSVGQGGGTEAFF.

This rearrangement joins TRBV19 to TRBJ1-5; TRBD1 agrees at 9 bases. V trimming: 3 bases; J trimming: 6 bases; junction bases outside the gene matches: 9. The CDR3 runs to 16 residues. CDR1 LNHDA and CDR2 SQIVND come from the germline V gene (reference sequence). The CDR3 is CASSMGTGRSGQPQHF. The CDR3 coding sequence is TGTGCCAGTAGTATGGGGACAGGGAGGTCGGGTCAGCCCCAGCATTTT.

The chain carries TRBV28 and TRBJ1-5; 8 nucleotides agree with TRBD1. The germline gives CDR1 MDHEN, CDR2 SYDVKM. Trimming removed 6 bases from V and 9 bases from J; junction bases left unmatched: 7. This CDR3 spans 13 amino acids. The chain's CDR3 is CASSETGERPQHF. Written as DNA, the CDR3 is TGTGCCAGCAGCGAGACAGGGGAGAGGCCCCAGCATTTT.

This chain uses TRBV5-1 with TRBJ1-2; 7 nucleotides align to TRBD1. The germline CDR1 and CDR2 sequences are SGHRS and YFSETQ. V was pared by 4 bases and J by 2 bases, with 8 bases of the junction left unmatched. This CDR3 spans 15 amino acids. For the CDR3, the DNA is TGCGCCAGCAGCCTGGGACAGTTATGGAACTATGGCTACACCTTC. Protein sequence: CASSLGQLWNYGYTF. The entire variable domain, with the rest obtained from reference TRBV5-1 and TRBJ1-2, is as follows: KAGVTQTPRYLIKTRGQQVTLSCSPISGHRSVSWYQQTPGQGLQFLFEYFSETQRNKGNFPGRFSGRQFSNSRSEMNVSTLELGDSALYLCASSLGQLWNYGYTFGSGTRLTVV.

The chain links TRBV19 to TRBJ1-4; no definite D call. Deletions cut 3 bases from V and 5 bases from J, with 4 bases between. The CDR3 length is 12 residues. Germline assignment: CDR1 LNHDA and CDR2 SQIVND (reference sequence). The CDR3: CASSIRNEKLFF. The CDR3 nucleotides are TGTGCCAGTAGTATCAGAAATGAAAAACTGTTTTTT. Full variable domain (remainder filled in from reference TRBV19 and TRBJ1-4): DGGITQSPKYLFRKEGQNVTLSCEQNLNHDAMYWYRQDPGQGLRLIYYSQIVNDFQKGDIAEGYSVSREKKESFPLTVTSAQKNPTAFYLCASSIRNEKLFFGSGTQLSVL.

The gene calls are TRBV10-3 and TRBJ2-2, with D tentatively TRBD2 (6 bases). The CDR3 totals 15 residues. The germline CDR1 and CDR2 sequences are ENHRY and SYGVKD. Trimming took off 4 bases at V and 4 bases at J, with 13 bases between the two ends. CDR3 DNA sequence: TGTGCCATCAGTGTGGGGGGTAGTGGCACCGGGGAGCTGTTTTTT. Translating it yields CAISVGGSGTGELFF.

This clone was seen once. The chain joins TRBV6-5 to TRBJ2-7; D possibly corresponds to TRBD1 (6 bases). The V and J ends lost 0 bases and 1 base respectively, with 10 bases between them. The V gene's germline CDR1 is MNHEY and CDR2 SVGAGI. This CDR3 region has 15 residues. CDR3 loop: CASSYSDSGSYEQYF. DNA of the CDR3: TGTGCCAGCAGTTACTCGGACAGCGGTTCCTACGAGCAGTACTTC.